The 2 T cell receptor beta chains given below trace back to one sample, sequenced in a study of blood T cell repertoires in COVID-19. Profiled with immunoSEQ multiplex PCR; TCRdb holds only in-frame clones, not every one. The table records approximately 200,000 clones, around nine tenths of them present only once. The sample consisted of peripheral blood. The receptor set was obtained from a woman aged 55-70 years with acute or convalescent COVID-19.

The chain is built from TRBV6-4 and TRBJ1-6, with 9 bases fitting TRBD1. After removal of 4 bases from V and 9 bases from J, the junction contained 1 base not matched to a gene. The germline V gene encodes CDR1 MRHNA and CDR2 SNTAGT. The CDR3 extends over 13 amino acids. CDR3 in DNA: TGTGCCAGCAGTGTGGACAGGGGTTCACCCCTCCACTTT. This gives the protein CASSVDRGSPLHF.

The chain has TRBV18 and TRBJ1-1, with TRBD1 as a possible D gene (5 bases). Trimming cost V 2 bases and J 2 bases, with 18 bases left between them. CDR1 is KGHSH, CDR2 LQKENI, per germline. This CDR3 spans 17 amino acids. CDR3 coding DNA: TGTGCCAGCTCACCAATGTTCCGCAGGGTTGAAAACACTGAAGCTTTCTTT. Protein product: CASSPMFRRVENTEAFF.